This TCR beta chain was identified during a study of low-dose radiotherapy and immunotherapy resistance in tumors. Turning to the study itself: Radiation delivery to Cohort 1 consisted of 0.5 Gy per fraction every 2 weeks, summing to 6.5 Gy. Cohort 2, a group dosed every two weeks at 1 Gy per fraction, received 13 Gy in total over 26 weeks. On a schedule of every two weeks, intravenous cyclophosphamide at a dose of 200 mg/m2 was delivered one day before each radiation and immunotherapy administration.

This clonotype was found a few times. Alpha and beta chains were covered, as first-strand cDNA relied on TRAV- and TRBV-specific primers. TCRs underwent roughly 20 PCR cycles of amplification with a constant-region primer and V-primer adapter. Each CDR3 protein gets one entry after TCRdb re-called the reads with MiXCR. The data contain 15,000 to 20,000 distinct CDR3 sequences, over 65% of them singletons. The CDR3 totals 14 residues. The V and J ends lost 3 bases and 8 bases, in that order; junction bases with no gene match: 4. CDR1 KGHDR and CDR2 SFDVKD come from the germline V gene. This receptor was identified in a human donor with advanced metastatic prostate, ovarian, gallbladder or colorectal cancer (not recorded which). This table probably holds off-target reads from a library built for another chain. The rearrangement links TRBV24-1 to TRBJ1-4, with 8 bases aligning to TRBD1. The CDR3 spells CATSDPGTGEKLFF. The CDR3 DNA is TGTGCCACCAGTGATCCCGGGACAGGAGAAAAACTGTTTTTT.